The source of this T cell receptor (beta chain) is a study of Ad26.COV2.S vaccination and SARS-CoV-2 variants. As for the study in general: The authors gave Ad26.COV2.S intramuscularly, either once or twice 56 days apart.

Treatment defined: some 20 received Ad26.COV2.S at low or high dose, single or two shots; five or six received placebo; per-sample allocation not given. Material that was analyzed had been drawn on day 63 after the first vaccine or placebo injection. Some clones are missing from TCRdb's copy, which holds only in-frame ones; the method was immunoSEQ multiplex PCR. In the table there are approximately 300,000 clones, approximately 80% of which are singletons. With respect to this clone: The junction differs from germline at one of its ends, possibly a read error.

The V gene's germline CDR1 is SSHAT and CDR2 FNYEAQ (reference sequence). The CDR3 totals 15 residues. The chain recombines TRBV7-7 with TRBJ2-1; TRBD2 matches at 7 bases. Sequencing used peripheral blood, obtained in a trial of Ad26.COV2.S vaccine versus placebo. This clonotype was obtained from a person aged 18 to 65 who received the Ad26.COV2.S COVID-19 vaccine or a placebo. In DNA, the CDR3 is TGTGCTAGCAGCGTAAGCGGGGAAAATTACAATGAGCAGTTCTTC. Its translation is CASSVSGENYNEQFF. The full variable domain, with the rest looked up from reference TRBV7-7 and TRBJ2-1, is GAGVSQSPRYKVTKRGQDVTLRCDPISSHATLYWYQQALGQGPEFLTYFNYEAQPDKSGLPSDRFSAERPEGSISTLTIQRTEQRDSAMYRCASSVSGENYNEQFFGPGTRLTVL.